This T cell receptor beta chain was captured by sequencing in a study of blood T cells in healthy people across ages. For the second PCR, which ran for 7 to 11 cycles, a sample-barcoded 5' primer and a J-beta primer mix were used. TCRdb reprocessed the 5' RACE reads via MiXCR and lists one record per CDR3 protein. The sample contains some 1.5 million distinct CDR3 sequences, roughly 30% of which appear only once. J was trimmed by 2 bases and V by 7 bases; bases with no gene match: 8. Germline V gene data show CDR1 as SGHRS and CDR2 as YFSETQ. This CDR3 has 14 amino acids. Findings and caveats of the study: Naive and antigen-experienced cells could not be conclusively compared, given unsorted PBMCs.

The donors, all healthy, were Caucasians living in Russia, aged roughly 6 to 90. Each donor's blood draw was around 10 milliliters of peripheral blood. Notes on this clonotype: What it recognizes is unknown.

The chain uses TRBV5-1 and TRBJ2-7; 8 bases line up with TRBD1. The sequencing sample was made of blood. This TCR derives from a young woman in good health. In DNA form, the CDR3 reads TGCGCCAGCGCGATACAGGGACAGGCCTACGAGCAGTACTTC. Encoded protein: CASAIQGQAYEQYF.